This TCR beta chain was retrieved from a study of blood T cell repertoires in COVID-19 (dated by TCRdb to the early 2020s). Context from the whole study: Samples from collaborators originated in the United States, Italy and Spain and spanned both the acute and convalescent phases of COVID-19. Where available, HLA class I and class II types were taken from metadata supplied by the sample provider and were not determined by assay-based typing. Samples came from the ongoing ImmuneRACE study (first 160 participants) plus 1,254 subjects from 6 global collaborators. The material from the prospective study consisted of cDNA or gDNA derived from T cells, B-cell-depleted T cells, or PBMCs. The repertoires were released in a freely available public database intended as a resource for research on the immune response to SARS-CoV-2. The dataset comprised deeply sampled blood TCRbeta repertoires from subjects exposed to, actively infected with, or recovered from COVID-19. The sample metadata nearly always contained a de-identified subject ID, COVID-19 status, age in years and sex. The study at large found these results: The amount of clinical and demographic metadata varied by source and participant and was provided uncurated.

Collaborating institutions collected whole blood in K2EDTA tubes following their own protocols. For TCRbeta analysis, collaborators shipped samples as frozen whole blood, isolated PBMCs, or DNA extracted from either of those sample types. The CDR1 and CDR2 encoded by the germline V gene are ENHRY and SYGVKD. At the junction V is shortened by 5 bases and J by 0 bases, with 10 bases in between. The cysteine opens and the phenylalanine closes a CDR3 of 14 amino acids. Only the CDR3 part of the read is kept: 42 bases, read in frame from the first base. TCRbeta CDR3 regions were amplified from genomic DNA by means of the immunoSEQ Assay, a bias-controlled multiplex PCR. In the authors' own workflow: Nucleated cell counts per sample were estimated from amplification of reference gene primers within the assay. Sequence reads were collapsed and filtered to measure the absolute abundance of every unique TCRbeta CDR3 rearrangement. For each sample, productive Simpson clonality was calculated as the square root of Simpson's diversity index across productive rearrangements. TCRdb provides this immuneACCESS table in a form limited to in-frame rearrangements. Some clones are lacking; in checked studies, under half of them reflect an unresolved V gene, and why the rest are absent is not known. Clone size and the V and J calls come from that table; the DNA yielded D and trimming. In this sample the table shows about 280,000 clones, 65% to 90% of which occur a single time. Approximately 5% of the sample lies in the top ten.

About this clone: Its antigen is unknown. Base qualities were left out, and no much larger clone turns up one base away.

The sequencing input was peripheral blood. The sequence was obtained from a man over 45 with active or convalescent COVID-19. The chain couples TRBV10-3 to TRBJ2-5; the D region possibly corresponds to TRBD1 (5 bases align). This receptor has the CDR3 CAISSTAYQETQYF. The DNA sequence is TGTGCCATCAGTTCGACAGCGTACCAAGAGACCCAGTACTTC.